Sequencing of this TCR beta chain was carried out in a study of response to subunit inactivated influenza vaccine (dated by TCRdb to between 2018 and 2020). Describing the broader study: The study used deep quantitative T cell receptor repertoire profiling to track responses to a trivalent subunit inactivated influenza vaccine.

Reading from cysteine to phenylalanine, the CDR3 counts 16 amino acids. This entry keeps only the CDR3 DNA: 48 bases, framed from base 1. Trimming removed 5 bases from V and 1 base from J; the gene matches leave 10 bases unexplained. Here is what the overall study found, with its caveats: It was suggested by the authors that each seasonal influenza vaccination may recruit only a limited number of new T cells.

This clonotype was detected many times. The antigen it binds to is not known. No qualities accompany the bases; no much larger clone lies one base away. Libraries came from RT-PCR. The sequencing machine was an Illumina HiSeq 2500. TCRdb redid the processing of the public reads, applying fastp at Q25 and MiXCR, and retained in-frame beta chains. Under each unique CDR3 protein, matching rows form one entry showing the most common genes and DNA. Across this sample there are 500,000 to 550,000 distinct CDR3 sequences, with 7.6% seen only once. The ten largest clones capture approximately 13% of the sample.

The sequencing used PBMCs from blood, collected roughly 24 months after vaccination. The receptor was derived from a man between 50 and 75 years old who received an inactivated influenza vaccine. Donor details come from another sample of the same person, matched by shared clones. The chain couples TRBV12-3 or TRBV12-4 to TRBJ2-5; 7 central bases correspond to TRBD1. Here the CDR3 is given as CASSQTDRDVQETQYF. The sequenced DNA: TGTGCCAGCAGTCAGACCGACAGGGACGTCCAAGAGACCCAGTACTTC.